The present TCR beta chain was sequenced within a study of somatic mutations in cytotoxic T cells in rheumatoid arthritis. The assay was immunoSEQ multiplex PCR, and TCRdb's table has in-frame clones only and misses some. The sample shows over 8,000 clones, approximately 85% of them seen only once. Note on this clone: Antigen specificity is unknown.

Comprising around 50% females and having a median age of 56 years (range about 21-75), blood donors constituted the healthy controls. By positive magnetic bead selection, CD4+ and CD8+ cells were isolated, and their purity was checked by flow cytometry. Findings and limits, study-wide: There was no knowledge of the antigen targets of the expanded CD8+ clones.

CDR1 MNHNS and CDR2 SASEGT come from the germline V gene. Trimming removed 7 bases from V and 0 bases from J, with 13 bases in between. The CDR3 extends over 15 amino acids. V and J are TRBV6-1 and TRBJ1-3, with a possible D match to TRBD1 (6 bases). This clonotype was obtained from a woman aged 45 to 65 in good health. Sequencing used CD8+ T cells sorted from blood. CDR3 protein: CASTIQGDSGNTIYF. The CDR3 bases are TGTGCCAGCACAATACAGGGCGACTCTGGAAACACCATATATTTT.